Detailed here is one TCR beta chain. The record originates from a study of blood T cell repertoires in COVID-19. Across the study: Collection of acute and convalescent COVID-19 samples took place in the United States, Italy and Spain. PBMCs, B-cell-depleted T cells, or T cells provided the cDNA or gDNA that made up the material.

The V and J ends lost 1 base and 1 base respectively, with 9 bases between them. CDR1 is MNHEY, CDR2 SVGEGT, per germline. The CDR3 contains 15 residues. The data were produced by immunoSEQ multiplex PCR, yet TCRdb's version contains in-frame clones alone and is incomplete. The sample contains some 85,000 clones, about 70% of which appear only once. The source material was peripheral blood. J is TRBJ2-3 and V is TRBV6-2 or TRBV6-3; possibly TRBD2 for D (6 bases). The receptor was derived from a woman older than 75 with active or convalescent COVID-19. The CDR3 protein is CASSYFGTRTDTQYF. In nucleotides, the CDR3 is TGTGCCAGCAGTTACTTCGGGACTCGCACAGATACGCAGTATTTT.